The following is a TCR beta chain sequence with its context. Its target is unknown. Germline V gene sequence: CDR1 DFQATT, CDR2 SNEGSKA (reference sequence). The CDR3 runs 18 residues. V lost 6 bases, J lost 0 bases, and 12 bases stayed unmatched. The extraction recovered at least 5.5 micrograms of total RNA per sample. Primed by a sample-barcoded 5' primer and a J-beta primer mix, a second PCR proceeded for 7 to 11 cycles. One entry per CDR3 protein results from TCRdb running MiXCR on the 5' RACE reads. Among some 1.5 million distinct CDR3 sequences listed, 42% were seen once. This sample was taken from a study of blood T cells in healthy people across ages. Whole-study findings and limits: Shifts in expanded clonotypes may have been confounded by donor CMV status, which was unknown.

The chain recombines TRBV20-1 with TRBJ2-1; the match to TRBD2 covers 12 bases. Sequenced: blood. The clonotype comes from a young woman in good health. For the CDR3, the DNA is TGCAGTGCGACCCTGCTAGCGGGGGGGCGAGGCTCCTACAATGAGCAGTTCTTC. As protein: CSATLLAGGRGSYNEQFF.